These 7 T cell receptor beta chains share one sample of origin, sequenced in a study of CD8+CD57+ T cells in acquired aplastic anemia. Profiling of TCR beta VDJ combinations and CDR3 sequences used genomic DNA as template. TCRdb reprocessed the reads with MiXCR, giving one entry per CDR3 protein. The sample includes 180,000 or so distinct CDR3 sequences, 46% of them seen just once. The sample was sorted CD4+, CD8+, or CD8+CD57+ T cells (not recorded which) from PBMCs. The source of these receptors is a human donor in good health.

This chain links TRBV5-5 with TRBJ1-5; no definite D call. The CDR3 extends over 16 amino acids. V lost 0 bases to trimming and J lost 0 bases, with 10 bases between them. The germline CDR1 and CDR2 sequences are SGHKS and YYEKEE (reference sequence). CDR3: CASSLGSQDSNQPQHF. The DNA of the CDR3 is TGTGCCAGCAGCTTGGGATCCCAGGATAGCAATCAGCCCCAGCATTTT.

This clonotype was seen more than once but under ten times. This rearrangement joins TRBV3-1 to TRBJ1-3, with TRBD1 as a possible D gene (6 bases). Germline V gene sequence: CDR1 LGHDT, CDR2 YNNKEL (reference sequence). The CDR3 is made up of 16 amino acids. V was clipped by 0 bases and J by 3 bases, with 12 bases between them. CDR3 region: CASSQDLTGFGNTIYF. Here the CDR3 DNA reads TGTGCCAGCAGCCAAGATCTGACAGGATTTGGAAACACCATATATTTT.

This clonotype was recorded at least ten times. The J gene is TRBJ2-2, the V gene TRBV10-3, with TRBD1 matching over 7 bases. V shed 7 bases and J 1 base; nucleotides not matched to a gene: 0. Looked up from germline, CDR1 is ENHRY and CDR2 is SYGVKD. This CDR3 comprises 13 residues. CDR3 in DNA: TGTGCCATCACAGGGGGGAACACCGGGGAGCTGTTTTTT. Its translation is CAITGGNTGELFF.

This clonotype has a count of ten or more. The chain is built from TRBV7-2 and TRBJ1-1, with D perhaps TRBD1 (5 bases). Germline values: CDR1 SGHTA, CDR2 FQGNSA. The CDR3 consists of 13 residues. Trimming took off 2 bases at V and 5 bases at J, with 9 bases between the two ends. CDR3 residues: CASSLSGHTEAFF. The DNA of the CDR3 is TGTGCCAGCAGCTTAAGTGGACATACTGAAGCTTTCTTT.

The table lists this clonotype with many counts. The chain recombines TRBV24-1 with TRBJ1-1, with D perhaps TRBD1 (5 bases). The V gene's germline CDR1 is KGHDR and CDR2 SFDVKD. The CDR3 length is 14 residues. Trimming pared 2 bases from V and 0 bases from J, leaving 6 bases between. CDR3 protein: CATSDSGVNTEAFF. The CDR3, as DNA: TGTGCCACCAGTGATTCGGGGGTGAACACTGAAGCTTTCTTT.

The V and J genes are TRBV7-9 and TRBJ2-5; perhaps TRBD2 as D (5 bases). Trimming stripped 4 bases from V and 4 bases from J, with 10 bases between. The CDR3 is 13 amino acids. The germline CDR1 and CDR2 sequences are SEHNR and FQNEAQ (reference sequence). The CDR3 sequence: CASSSGNVETQYF. In DNA form, the CDR3 reads TGTGCCAGCAGCTCCGGGAACGTAGAGACCCAGTACTTC.

The chain combines TRBV10-3 with TRBJ2-6, with unresolved D. V lost 10 bases to trimming and J lost 2 bases, with 12 bases between them. CDR1 and CDR2 (germline): ENHRY, SYGVKD. CDR3 size: 14 residues. The CDR3 here is CASTLSTGANVLTF. As DNA, the CDR3 is TGTGCCAGCACCCTCTCGACTGGGGCCAACGTCCTGACTTTC.